The 31 T cell receptor beta chains below were found in one sample sequenced in a study of PD-L1 blockade in urothelial cancer. Documented time point: peripheral blood 6 weeks after treatment start. Clones were read by immunoSEQ multiplex PCR, and TCRdb kept only the in-frame ones, dropping some. The sample includes about 120,000 clones, around 86% seen only once; the top ten take approximately 2.4%. The specimen was PBMCs, collected around atezolizumab (anti-PD-L1) treatment. Receptors were obtained from a man aged 45-65 years with urothelial cancer.

The V and J genes are TRBV27 and TRBJ2-5; perhaps TRBD2 as D (6 bases). Deletions cut 4 bases from V and 5 bases from J, with 23 bases between. The CDR3 covers 17 residues. Per the germline V gene, CDR1 is MNHEY and CDR2 is SMNVEV (reference sequence). The CDR3 nucleotides read TGTGCCAGCAGTTCCCTCTCGGGAGCCCCCGGGATGGAGACCCAGTACTTC. Translated: CASSSLSGAPGMETQYF.

DNA of the CDR3: TGTGCCTGGAGTCGGGCGGGAGGGCACGGGGAGCTGTTTTTT. Protein: CAWSRAGGHGELFF. The rearrangement joins TRBV30 to TRBJ2-2, with 9 bases fitting TRBD2. The CDR3 extends over 14 amino acids. Germline CDR1 and CDR2: GTSNPN and SVGIG (reference sequence). With V trimmed by 2 bases and J by 7 bases, 5 bases remained unmatched.

The chain links TRBV7-2 to TRBJ2-5; 8 bases are a match to TRBD1. Unmatched junction bases numbered 7, after V lost 5 bases and J lost 5 bases. This CDR3 has 14 amino acids. The V gene's germline CDR1 is SGHTA and CDR2 FQGNSA. CDR3: CASSPTGVGETQYF. The CDR3 DNA reads as TGTGCCAGCAGCCCGACAGGGGTAGGGGAGACCCAGTACTTC.

This sequence joins TRBV6-1 and TRBJ2-1; weak D call: TRBD1 (5 bases). V gave up 3 bases and J gave up 2 bases, with 11 bases separating them. The CDR3 consists of 15 residues. CDR1 is MNHNS, CDR2 SASEGT, per germline. Here the CDR3 reads CASSESEGAYNEQFF. CDR3 bases: TGTGCCAGCAGTGAGTCCGAAGGGGCCTACAATGAGCAGTTCTTC.

This sequence joins TRBV19 and TRBJ2-7, with D possibly TRBD1 on 6 matching bases. CDR1 is LNHDA and CDR2 is SQIVND in the germline V gene (reference sequence). Trimming pared 5 bases from V and 3 bases from J, leaving 11 bases between. This CDR3 contains 13 residues. The CDR3 bases are TGTGCCAGTAGTGTGGGCAGGGGCTACGAGCAGTACTTC. Amino acid sequence: CASSVGRGYEQYF.

The table lists this clone with a count of one. This chain joins TRBV9 and TRBJ1-1, with no clear D. Germline lookup yields CDR1 SGDLS and CDR2 YYNGEE. There are 13 residues in the CDR3. The V and J ends lost 1 base and 1 base respectively, with 5 bases between them. CDR3 amino acids: CASSVHSNTEAFF. The CDR3 DNA sequence: TGTGCCAGCAGCGTACACTCGAACACTGAAGCTTTCTTT.

This chain links TRBV27 with TRBJ1-4; D is possibly TRBD1 (5 bases). This CDR3 contains 15 residues. With 0 bases removed from V and 3 bases from J, the gap between germline ends came to 8 bases. The germline V gene encodes CDR1 MNHEY and CDR2 SMNVEV (reference sequence). CDR3 residues: CASSLSIGANEKLFF. The DNA for the CDR3 is TGTGCCAGCAGTTTATCGATAGGGGCTAATGAAAAACTGTTTTTT.

The rearrangement links TRBV7-9 to TRBJ1-3; D is uncertain. The germline V and J ends were trimmed by 5 bases and 0 bases, with 11 bases remaining between them. CDR3 length equals 15 residues. Per the germline V gene, CDR1 is SEHNR and CDR2 is FQNEAQ (reference sequence). The CDR3 protein is CASSPAPGSGNTIYF. Written as DNA, the CDR3 is TGTGCCAGCAGCCCAGCGCCGGGCTCTGGAAACACCATATATTTT.

This chain joins TRBV15 and TRBJ2-1; no clear D. The V gene lost 0 bases and the J gene lost 5 bases, with 11 bases spanning the gap. CDR3 length: 15 residues. The germline V gene has CDR1 LNHNV and CDR2 YYDKDF (reference sequence). CDR3 DNA: TGTGCCACCAGCAGAGAAACGGCGGAGCACAATGAGCAGTTCTTC. Translation: CATSRETAEHNEQFF.

The rearrangement joins TRBV7-9 to TRBJ2-7, with D maybe TRBD1 (8 bases). CDR3 length: 14 amino acids. Germline loops: CDR1 SEHNR, CDR2 FQNEAQ (reference sequence). The V end was cut by 1 base, the J end by 8 bases, with 15 bases between. The CDR3 protein is CASSLDRGGAQQYF. In DNA, the CDR3 is TGTGCCAGCAGCTTAGACAGGGGGGGGGCCCAGCAGTACTTC.

CDR3 in DNA: TGTGCCAGCAGCCCCGGGGGTGGAACTAATGAAAAACTGTTTTTT. It is translated as CASSPGGGTNEKLFF. The V gene is TRBV5-4, the J gene TRBJ1-4; D is perhaps TRBD1 (5 bases). Trimming removed 4 bases at V and 1 base at J, with 11 bases between. Germline lookup yields CDR1 SGHNT and CDR2 YYREEE (reference sequence). The CDR3 is 15 residues long.

CDR3 DNA sequence: TGTGCCATCACTGGACAGCTGAACACTGAAGCTTTCTTT. This sequence encodes CAITGQLNTEAFF. This rearrangement joins TRBV10-3 to TRBJ1-1, with TRBD1 as a possible D gene (6 bases). The germline gives CDR1 ENHRY, CDR2 SYGVKD. The CDR3 extends over 13 amino acids. Deletions cut 7 bases from V and 0 bases from J, with 9 bases between.

The chain links TRBV4-2 to TRBJ2-1, with TRBD2 identical over 9 bases. Germline V gene data show CDR1 as LGHNA and CDR2 as YNFKEQ. The CDR3 runs 16 residues. J lost 6 bases, V lost 4 bases, and 10 bases had no gene match. The CDR3 coding sequence is TGTGCCAGCAGCCCTCTAGGGAGCGGGGGGATCAATGAGCAGTTCTTC. It translates to CASSPLGSGGINEQFF.

CDR3: CASGITGVSMDTQYF. The CDR3 region has the DNA TGTGCCAGTGGTATTACAGGGGTGTCAATGGATACGCAGTATTTT. This sequence joins TRBV2 and TRBJ2-3; 7 bases are a match to TRBD1. CDR3 length equals 15 residues. Germline CDR1 and CDR2: SNHLY and FYNNEI. Unmatched junction bases numbered 15, after V lost 9 bases and J lost 6 bases.

The chain recombines TRBV7-2 with TRBJ2-5, with D tentatively TRBD2 (5 bases). This CDR3 is 12 amino acids long. The V end lost 8 bases, the J end lost 5 bases, and 12 bases lay between the germline ends. CDR1 and CDR2 from the germline V gene are SGHTA and FQGNSA. The CDR3 protein is CASVRSGETQYF. CDR3 nucleotide sequence: TGTGCCAGCGTCCGATCGGGGGAGACCCAGTACTTC.

The chain has TRBV19 and TRBJ2-1; D remains ambiguous. From germline, CDR1 is LNHDA and CDR2 SQIVND (reference sequence). This CDR3 is built from 16 residues. V lost 5 bases and J 2 bases, leaving 16 bases between the germline ends. The CDR3 DNA reads as TGTGCCAGTAGTCAGGCACACAGCCGACCCTACAATGAGCAGTTCTTC. It encodes CASSQAHSRPYNEQFF.

This clone was recorded once. The V call is TRBV27, the J call TRBJ2-3; 12 nucleotides match TRBD2. This CDR3 is 17 amino acids long. The V segment lost 4 bases and the J segment 5 bases; nucleotides outside the gene matches: 10. Per the germline V gene, CDR1 is MNHEY and CDR2 is SMNVEV (reference sequence). CDR3 sequence reads: CASSSSILAGGEDTQYF. Here the CDR3 DNA reads TGTGCCAGCAGTTCATCCATACTAGCGGGAGGTGAAGATACGCAGTATTTT.

Only a few counts were recorded for this clone. The chain uses TRBV5-1 and TRBJ2-5; D ambiguous. V was shortened by 0 bases and J by 3 bases, with 9 bases between the two germline ends. CDR1 SGHRS and CDR2 YFSETQ come from the germline V gene. The CDR3 is 14 residues long. CDR3 nucleotides: TGCGCCAGCAGCTTGGGGCCCCAAAAAGAGACCCAGTACTTC. Encoded protein: CASSLGPQKETQYF.

The rearrangement joins TRBV5-4 to TRBJ2-7; 9 positions agree with TRBD2. Germline loops: CDR1 SGHNT, CDR2 YYREEE (reference sequence). V was pared by 1 base and J by 4 bases, with 6 bases of the junction left unmatched. This CDR3 comprises 15 residues. DNA for the CDR3: TGTGCCAGCAGCTTGAGTAGCGGGAGTTTGTACGAGCAGTACTTC. Its translation is CASSLSSGSLYEQYF.

Only one count was recorded for this clone. The chain employs TRBV7-9 and TRBJ1-2; maybe TRBD1 (6 bases). V was trimmed by 5 bases and J by 8 bases, leaving 18 bases between them. CDR3 length: 14 residues. Germline loops: CDR1 SEHNR, CDR2 FQNEAQ (reference sequence). CDR3 region: CASSRGLGDHGYTF. CDR3 in DNA: TGTGCCAGCAGCAGGGGGTTGGGGGATCACGGCTACACCTTC. The variable domain in full, completed from reference TRBV7-9 and TRBJ1-2, reads DTGVSQNPRHKITKRGQNVTFRCDPISEHNRLYWYRQTLGQGPEFLTYFQNEAQLEKSRLLSDRFSAERPKGSFSTLEIQRTEQGDSAMYLCASSRGLGDHGYTFGSGTRLTVV.

The chain combines TRBV5-6 with TRBJ2-1; D ambiguous. There are 13 residues in the CDR3. The germline CDR1 and CDR2 sequences are SGHDT and YYEEEE. V lost 4 bases and J 8 bases, leaving 13 bases between the germline ends. The CDR3 coding sequence is TGTGCCAGCAGCCCCCCCAGGCACCATGAGCAGTTCTTC. It specifies CASSPPRHHEQFF. The full variable domain, its missing parts supplied by reference TRBV5-6 and TRBJ2-1, is DAGVTQSPTHLIKTRGQQVTLRCSPKSGHDTVSWYQQALGQGPQFIFQYYEEEERQRGNFPDRFSGHQFPNYSSELNVNALLLGDSALYLCASSPPRHHEQFFGPGTRLTVL.

The chain joins TRBV5-6 to TRBJ2-1, with 11 bases fitting TRBD2. The length of the CDR3 is 15 residues. V shed 0 bases and J 9 bases; nucleotides not matched to a gene: 5. Looked up from germline, CDR1 is SGHDT and CDR2 is YYEEEE. The chain's CDR3 is CASSLGLAGGVEQFF. The CDR3 DNA reads as TGTGCCAGCAGCTTGGGTCTAGCGGGAGGTGTTGAGCAGTTCTTC.

The chain couples TRBV7-2 to TRBJ2-1; D perhaps matches TRBD2 (5 bases). The germline V and J ends were trimmed by 3 bases and 2 bases, with 11 bases remaining between them. The germline V gene has CDR1 SGHTA and CDR2 FQGNSA. The length of the CDR3 is 15 residues. CDR3 residues: CASSFVRVAYNEQFF. The CDR3 nucleotides are TGTGCCAGCAGCTTTGTGCGGGTAGCCTACAATGAGCAGTTCTTC.

V is TRBV28 and J is TRBJ1-4; perhaps TRBD1 as D (6 bases). CDR1 and CDR2 (germline): MDHEN, SYDVKM. The ends were cut back, 6 bases at V and 8 bases at J, with 16 bases in the middle. The CDR3 runs to 14 residues. CDR3 nucleotides: TGTGCCAGCAGCCTAGGGGGTTTGGGAGAAAAACTGTTTTTT. Protein sequence: CASSLGGLGEKLFF.

The gene calls are TRBV18 and TRBJ2-3; TRBD2 matches 10 bases. V lost 4 bases, J lost 3 bases, and 10 bases stayed unmatched. The CDR3 is made up of 17 amino acids. Germline V gives CDR1 KGHSH, CDR2 LQKENI. The CDR3 protein is CASSQSPPTSGTDTQYF. The CDR3 bases are TGTGCCAGCTCACAGTCCCCTCCGACTAGCGGGACAGATACGCAGTATTTT.

The chain carries TRBV29-1 and TRBJ2-3; the match to TRBD1 covers 7 bases. Looked up from germline, CDR1 is SQVTM and CDR2 is ANQGSEA. The CDR3 consists of 15 residues. Trimming at V came to 6 bases and at J to 1 base, leaving 10 bases not matched to a gene. The CDR3 sequence is CSVQTSGGRTDTQYF. CDR3 nucleotide sequence: TGCAGCGTCCAAACCTCAGGGGGACGCACAGATACGCAGTATTTT.

The rearrangement joins TRBV5-4 to TRBJ1-2; 12 bases are a match to TRBD1. Germline loops: CDR1 SGHNT, CDR2 YYREEE (reference sequence). The CDR3 runs to 14 residues. Trimming took 5 bases from V and 8 from J; bases not matched to a gene: 7. The DNA of the CDR3 is TGTGCCAGCAGTCTCCGGGACAGGGGGCGCGGCTACACCTTC. Encoded protein: CASSLRDRGRGYTF.

The rearrangement links TRBV9 to TRBJ2-3; D not resolved. CDR1 is SGDLS, CDR2 YYNGEE, per germline. CDR3 length: 16 residues. Between the trimmed V and J ends, which lost 0 bases and 0 bases, there was a span of 11 bases. The CDR3 here is CASSVGSLPSTDTQYF. In DNA form, the CDR3 reads TGTGCCAGCAGCGTAGGCAGTCTCCCTAGCACAGATACGCAGTATTTT.

This clone came up once. The chain carries TRBV5-1 and TRBJ2-1; 8 bases map to TRBD2. The junction had 13 bases not matched to a gene; V was cut back by 4 bases and J by 7 bases. Per germline, CDR1 SGHRS and CDR2 YFSETQ. CDR3 length: 16 amino acids. CDR3 DNA: TGCGCCAGCAGCCCCGGGGGAGCGGGAGTTAGAAATGAGCAGTTCTTC. Amino acid sequence: CASSPGGAGVRNEQFF.

The chain couples TRBV18 to TRBJ2-5; no clear D gene. CDR1 is KGHSH and CDR2 is LQKENI in the germline V gene. Trimming stripped 5 bases from V and 3 bases from J, with 7 bases between. The CDR3 extends over 12 amino acids. CDR3 DNA: TGTGCCAGCTCAAAGCAAGAAGAGACCCAGTACTTC. This sequence encodes CASSKQEETQYF.

J is TRBJ1-1 and V is TRBV5-4; D is uncertain. CDR1 and CDR2 from the germline V gene are SGHNT and YYREEE (reference sequence). The CDR3 spans 16 residues. The V and J ends lost 1 base and 3 bases respectively, with 16 bases between them. In nucleotides, the CDR3 is TGTGCCAGCAGCTTGTTTGTTTATGCCGGGGACACTGAAGCTTTCTTT. This codes for CASSLFVYAGDTEAFF. The variable domain in full, completed from reference TRBV5-4 and TRBJ1-1, reads ETGVTQSPTHLIKTRGQQVTLRCSSQSGHNTVSWYQQALGQGPQFIFQYYREEENGRGNFPPRFSGLQFPNYSSELNVNALELDDSALYLCASSLFVYAGDTEAFFGQGTRLTVV.